Included here is one TCR beta chain sequence, with context. No antigen is known for it. The record has no base qualities; no much larger clone is one base away. Inclusive of the bounding cysteine and phenylalanine, the CDR3 is 14 residues long. The CDR3 DNA has 42 bases and is translated from base 1. V loses 0 bases of germline sequence and J loses 4 bases, and the interval between the two ends is 10 bases. Looking up the germline V gene (reference sequence) yields CDR1 GTSNPN and CDR2 SVGIG. TCR CDR3 regions were amplified from genomic DNA by multiplex PCR using the deep immunoSEQ assay. Genomic DNA extracted from each cell subset was distributed evenly over all wells of several immunoSEQ 96-well plates, and each plate served as one replicate. For sorted subsets, 200 to 250 ng genomic DNA, equal to tens of thousands of T cell genomes, was loaded into each replicate PCR. Purified libraries were quantified with a Qubit 3.0 fluorometer, sized on a Bioanalyzer 2100, and re-quantified with the KAPA Library Quantification kit. A separate single-read 150-cycle Illumina NextSeq 550 flow cell was used to sequence each immunoSEQ 96-well plate. As for the original processing: Because the immunoSEQ output included only junctional sequences and no quality scores, the filtering could not be the same as the filtering used for full-length reads. Sequences were annotated with PyIR, a Python wrapper for IgBLAST v1.9, and V/J genes and CDR3 were assigned using IMGT germline references. Reads were removed for weak V/J assignments (E-value above 1e-6), missing CDR3, stop codons, out-of-frame junctions, or ambiguous translated residues. V3J clonotypes were defined by identical inferred V gene, J gene, and CDR3 amino acid sequence. The percentage overlap between two repertoires was calculated by dividing the number of shared unique clonotypes by the size of the smaller repertoire. Repertoire richness was assessed with RTK rarefaction, the Chao1 estimator, and Recon v2.1 estimates of unobserved clonotypes. Generation probabilities were computed with OLGA for all TCRbeta clonotypes obtained by the gDNA method from several donors. In its TCRdb copy, this immuneACCESS table keeps in-frame sequences only and misses some clones. Where compared with another copy, unresolved V genes explain less than half of these, and the others have no known cause. The D gene and trimming were derived from the DNA, and the V and J assignments and clone size from that table. In all, the sample holds roughly 570,000 clones, and 95% to 98% of those were seen once. 0.25% to 0.35% of the sample rests with the top ten.

This sample stems from a study of shared clonotypes between healthy human individuals (dated by TCRdb to 2020 to 2021). Study-level background: A couple of women and a few men aged 18 to 49 years were included in the cohort. For each donor, CD4 naive and CD4 memory were each run on three plates, CD8 naive on two plates, and CD8 memory on one plate. To estimate repertoire size and how much clonotype sharing occurs between individuals, the study deeply sequenced the blood TCR repertoires of about 5 healthy adults. To increase sequencing depth and limit assay-specific biases, different laboratories used diverse techniques to prepare libraries and sequence TCR repertoires. Per donor, leukapheresis produced somewhere between about 0.85 and 8.9 billion PBMCs. The paper's findings and limits, for the study overall: Incomplete sequencing was indicated by rarefaction of sorted-subset datasets, despite the large sequencing depth. Naive subsets generally had larger estimated clonotype richness than memory subsets. Sampling was restricted to blood, and TCR repertoires in tissues likely differ from the TCR repertoires found in blood. The genetic and exposure-history diversity represented was limited by the small number of donors. About 5% of naive CD4, 3.5% of naive CD8, approximately 2.2% of memory CD4, and over 0.35% of memory CD8 clonotypes were shared across a few donors. Higher generation probabilities were observed for clonotypes shared by all four sorted-subset donors than for non-shared clonotypes. Pairwise subsampling indicated that sequencing depth was expected to affect the degree of clonotype sharing among donors.

CD8 naive samples were CD45RO-negative cells positively selected for CCR7, giving a CD45RA+CCR7+ population that excluded TemRA cells. The donors were healthy, HIV-negative adults with no recently reported acute infections or vaccinations. All donors were Caucasian adults living in Nashville, Tennessee, USA. Blood was collected by leukapheresis, and PBMCs were isolated by Ficoll-Histopaque density gradient centrifugation and then cryopreserved in liquid nitrogen vapor phase. Analytical flow cytometry was used to check the purity and quantity of every magnetically sorted T cell population. Genomic DNA was isolated from every sorted fraction and measured by UV absorbance on a Nanodrop 2000c.

This receptor chain uses TRBV30 and TRBJ1-5; no confident D gene assignment can be made. The sequence came from a man aged 30 to 39 in good health. The sample consisted of naive CD8+ T cells sorted from blood. The label giving this sample's cell subset or site can be read as: CD45RA+CCR7+. The nucleotides read TGTGCCTGGAGTGTACTAGCGGGAAATCAGCCCCAGCATTTT. Its amino acids are CAWSVLAGNQPQHF.